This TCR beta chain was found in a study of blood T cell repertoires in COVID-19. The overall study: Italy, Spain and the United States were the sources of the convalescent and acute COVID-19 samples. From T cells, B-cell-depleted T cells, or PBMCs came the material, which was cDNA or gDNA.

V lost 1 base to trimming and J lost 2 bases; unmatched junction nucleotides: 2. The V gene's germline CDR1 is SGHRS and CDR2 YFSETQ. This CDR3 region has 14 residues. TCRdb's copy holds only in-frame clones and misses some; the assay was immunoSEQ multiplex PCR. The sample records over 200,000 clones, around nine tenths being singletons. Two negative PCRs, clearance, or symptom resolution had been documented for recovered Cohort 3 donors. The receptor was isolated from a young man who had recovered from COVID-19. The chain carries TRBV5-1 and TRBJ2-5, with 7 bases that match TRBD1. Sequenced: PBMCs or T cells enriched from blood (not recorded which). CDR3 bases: TGCGCCAGCAGCTTGTGGACAGGACAAGAGACCCAGTACTTC. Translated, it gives CASSLWTGQETQYF.